The source of this T cell receptor (beta chain) is a study of CD8 T cells in Susac syndrome. Germline V lookup: CDR1 DFQATT, CDR2 SNEGSKA (reference sequence). Trimming stripped 0 bases from V and 0 bases from J, with 13 bases between. The CDR3 has 16 residues. RNA amounts of about 0.5 to 1 ug underwent reverse transcription with random hexamers. MiXCR, run by TCRdb on the immunoSEQ multiplex PCR reads, gives a single entry per CDR3 protein. The sample contains under 200,000 distinct CDR3 sequences, roughly 96% of which appear only once. The chain recombines TRBV20-1 with TRBJ2-3; D gene uncertain. Sequenced input: CD8+ T cells from PBMCs. The receptor comes from a human donor with multiple sclerosis. In DNA, the CDR3 is TGCAGTGCTAGAGATAGTTGGCGGCAAAGCACAGATACGCAGTATTTT. It yields the protein CSARDSWRQSTDTQYF.